What follows describes a single T cell receptor beta chain. The entry originates in a study of early T cells in non-severe SARS-CoV-2 infection. TCRdb re-derived calls from the 5' RACE reads in MiXCR, one entry per CDR3 protein. This sample has around 49,000 distinct CDR3 sequences, with about 4% found just once. Trimming took 2 bases from V and 3 from J, leaving 8 bases between them. Germline CDR1 reads MNHEY; CDR2 reads SMNVEV (reference sequence). The CDR3 contains 15 residues. The rearrangement uses TRBV27 and TRBJ1-6; D gene unclear. This sequence originates from an adult who was a healthcare worker with PCR-confirmed SARS-CoV-2 infection or an uninfected control (not recorded which). Sequences were obtained from whole blood. CDR3 DNA sequence: TGTGCCAGCAGTTTAGCCGGATACTATAATTCACCCCTCCACTTT. Protein sequence: CASSLAGYYNSPLHF.